These 14 T cell receptor beta chains came from one sample sequenced in a study of T cell changes during pregnancy in multiple sclerosis. Sequencing was performed with immunoSEQ multiplex PCR; in TCRdb, only in-frame clones are kept and a portion is missing. This sample has about 83,000 clones, with approximately 91% found just once. The material sequenced was PBMCs, taken in the first trimester of pregnancy. The receptors stem from a female donor in good health, serving as a control in a pregnancy study. Some clones in this sample may be carry-over from other donors' samples.

The chain is built from TRBV11-2 and TRBJ2-5, with a tentative D call TRBD2 (6 bases). Germline CDR1 reads SGHAT; CDR2 reads FQNNGV. The CDR3 length is 15 residues. Deletions cut 3 bases from V and 5 bases from J, with 16 bases between. The CDR3 bases are TGTGCCAGCAGCTTCCTCGGGACTCGGAGGGAGACCCAGTACTTC. Protein sequence: CASSFLGTRRETQYF.

The count of this clone is one. This rearrangement joins TRBV2 to TRBJ2-7; 13 nucleotides line up with TRBD2. The CDR3 runs to 19 residues. The V gene end was trimmed by 5 bases and the J gene end by 0 bases; junction bases not matched to a gene: 13. In germline, CDR1 is SNHLY, CDR2 FYNNEI. The CDR3 region is CASSTWTSGGQRSSYEQYF. As DNA, the CDR3 is TGTGCCAGCAGTACATGGACTAGCGGGGGCCAACGAAGCTCCTACGAGCAGTACTTC.

The rearrangement links TRBV4-2 to TRBJ2-3, with 9 bases that match TRBD2. The germline CDR1 and CDR2 sequences are LGHNA and YNFKEQ. J was trimmed by 6 bases and V by 0 bases; bases with no gene match: 7. This CDR3 contains 16 residues. CDR3 sequence: CASSQDRAGGGDTQYF. DNA for the CDR3: TGTGCCAGCAGCCAAGATCGGGCGGGAGGGGGGGATACGCAGTATTTT.

This chain links TRBV7-9 with TRBJ2-1, with 14 bases aligning to TRBD2. There are 18 residues in the CDR3. V lost 4 bases, J lost 4 bases, and 9 bases stayed unmatched. The germline gives CDR1 SEHNR, CDR2 FQNEAQ (reference sequence). The CDR3 sequence is CASSSSRTSGRNYNEQFF. The CDR3 nucleotides are TGTGCCAGCAGCTCAAGTCGGACTAGCGGGAGGAATTACAATGAGCAGTTCTTC.

V usage is TRBV28 and J usage is TRBJ1-4; D possibly corresponds to TRBD1 (6 bases). The germline CDR1 and CDR2 sequences are MDHEN and SYDVKM. Trimming removed 6 bases from V and 3 bases from J, with 14 bases in between. The length of the CDR3 is 15 residues. CDR3 sequence reads: CASSPNRAANEKLFF. The CDR3 nucleotides read TGTGCCAGCAGCCCGAACAGGGCAGCTAATGAAAAACTGTTTTTT.

This clone was picked up one time. V usage is TRBV21-1 and J usage is TRBJ1-5; whether TRBD1, the table's D call, matches the DNA was not checked. TRBV21-1 is termed a pseudogene. There are 15 residues in the CDR3. CDR3 loop: CASSNSGQGNQPQHF. The CDR3 bases are TGTGCCAGCAGCAATTCTGGGCAGGGGAATCAGCCCCAGCATTTT.

This clone came up once. The chain carries TRBV5-6 and TRBJ2-7; 7 nucleotides agree with TRBD1. The CDR3 runs 14 residues. V lost 0 bases and J lost 3; bases outside the gene matches: 3. Germline CDR1 SGHDT, CDR2 YYEEEE. CDR3: CASSLAGTVYEQYF. As DNA, the CDR3 is TGTGCCAGCAGCTTGGCCGGGACAGTCTACGAGCAGTACTTC.

V is TRBV11-3 and J is TRBJ2-5; maybe TRBD1 (6 bases). From germline, CDR1 is SGHNT and CDR2 YENEEA. With 0 bases removed from V and 5 bases from J, the gap between germline ends came to 7 bases. This CDR3 has 13 amino acids. This CDR3 is CASSLEQGETQYF. The CDR3 nucleotides are TGTGCCAGCAGCTTAGAGCAGGGGGAGACCCAGTACTTC.

The chain has TRBV10-3 and TRBJ2-4; the D gene is possibly TRBD1 (6 bases). The CDR3 consists of 14 residues. With 0 bases removed from V and 4 bases from J, the gap between germline ends came to 7 bases. The V gene's germline CDR1 is ENHRY and CDR2 SYGVKD. CDR3 sequence reads: CAISESTGKNIQYF. DNA for the CDR3: TGTGCCATCAGTGAGTCCACAGGGAAAAACATTCAGTACTTC.

The rearrangement joins TRBV4-2 to TRBJ2-1; 10 bases are a match to TRBD2. CDR1 and CDR2 from the germline V gene are LGHNA and YNFKEQ. V gave up 4 bases and J gave up 4 bases; unmatched junction bases: 7. CDR3 size: 16 residues. The CDR3 loop is CASSLGLAARYNEQFF. Here the CDR3 DNA reads TGTGCCAGCAGCCTCGGACTAGCGGCTAGATACAATGAGCAGTTCTTC.

The J gene is TRBJ2-3, the V gene TRBV11-3, with D tentatively TRBD1 (6 bases). This CDR3 is 14 amino acids long. The germline gives CDR1 SGHNT, CDR2 YENEEA. The ends were cut back, 5 bases at V and 3 bases at J, with 12 bases in the middle. The CDR3: CASSPSRGTDTQYF. Written as DNA, the CDR3 is TGTGCCAGCAGCCCCTCGAGGGGGACAGATACGCAGTATTTT.

V gene TRBV28 combines with J gene TRBJ2-5; D is unresolved. The germline CDR1 and CDR2 sequences are MDHEN and SYDVKM. The CDR3 consists of 14 residues. V was trimmed by 3 bases and J by 2 bases, leaving 10 bases between them. CDR3 loop: CASSLIGQQETQYF. Here the CDR3 DNA reads TGTGCCAGCAGTTTGATTGGCCAACAAGAGACCCAGTACTTC.

The chain carries TRBV10-2 and TRBJ2-3, with 9 bases lining up with TRBD1. V gave up 6 bases and J gave up 3 bases; unmatched junction bases: 4. The germline V gene encodes CDR1 WSHSY and CDR2 SAAADI. There are 14 residues in the CDR3. The CDR3 is CASRTTGGTDTQYF. The CDR3 DNA sequence: TGCGCCAGCAGGACGACAGGGGGAACAGATACGCAGTATTTT.

The chain couples TRBV2 to TRBJ2-1; 7 bases match TRBD2. Trimming took 4 bases from V and 7 from J; bases not matched to a gene: 10. There are 15 residues in the CDR3. Germline CDR1 and CDR2: SNHLY and FYNNEI. CDR3 nucleotide sequence: TGTGCCAGCAGTGCTGAGCGGGAATGGAAGAATGAGCAGTTCTTC. Protein sequence: CASSAEREWKNEQFF.